A single sample is the source of the 19 T cell receptor beta chains below, sequenced in a study of blood T cell repertoires in COVID-19. Sequenced by immunoSEQ multiplex PCR; TCRdb stores in-frame clones only, minus some. The table shows a few hundred thousand clones, with 65% to 90% occurring only once. The sample consisted of PBMCs or T cells enriched from blood (not recorded which). Source of these receptors: a middle-aged woman with acute COVID-19.

The chain couples TRBV12-5 to TRBJ2-7; 7 bases map to TRBD2. The J segment lost 2 bases and the V segment lost 7 bases, leaving 5 bases of the junction unmatched. This CDR3 spans 13 amino acids. The V gene's germline CDR1 is LGHNT and CDR2 FRNRAP. CDR3 residues: CASAPGGAYEQYF. For the CDR3, the DNA is TGTGCTAGTGCCCCGGGAGGAGCCTACGAGCAGTACTTC.

V and J are TRBV11-2 and TRBJ1-6, with 7 bases lining up with TRBD1. Trimming at V came to 1 base and at J to 9 bases, leaving 12 bases not matched to a gene. The length of the CDR3 is 17 residues. Germline V gene lookup returns CDR1 SGHAT and CDR2 FQNNGV. The CDR3 nucleotides are TGTGCCAGCAGCTTAGGACTACAGGGGTTGCGAGTTTCACCCCTCCACTTT. Encoded protein: CASSLGLQGLRVSPLHF.

V gene TRBV3-1 (or the pseudogene TRBV3-2) combines with J gene TRBJ1-6; D may be TRBD1 (6 bases). The CDR3 is 14 amino acids. The germline gives CDR1 LGHDT, CDR2 YNNKEL (reference sequence). With 6 bases removed from V and 6 bases from J, the gap between germline ends came to 12 bases. The CDR3 spells CASSLQGFNSPLHF. The DNA for the CDR3 is TGTGCCAGCAGTTTACAGGGATTTAATTCACCCCTCCACTTT.

This chain uses TRBV9 with TRBJ1-2; TRBD1 agrees at 9 bases. J was trimmed by 7 bases and V by 3 bases; bases with no gene match: 16. The CDR3 is 17 residues long. The germline CDR1 and CDR2 sequences are SGDLS and YYNGEE. The CDR3 spells CASSALGVGDRESGYTF. The CDR3 region has the DNA TGTGCCAGCAGCGCGTTGGGAGTAGGGGACAGGGAAAGTGGCTACACCTTC.

The rearrangement uses TRBV2 and TRBJ1-1, with 8 bases identical to TRBD1. Losses at the gene ends were 4 bases for V and 9 bases for J; bases not matched to a gene: 1. The CDR3 runs to 11 residues. Germline V gene data show CDR1 as SNHLY and CDR2 as FYNNEI. Here the CDR3 DNA reads TGTGCCAGCAGTGGGACAGGGAAAGCTTTCTTT. Residues: CASSGTGKAFF.

The J gene is TRBJ2-3, the V gene TRBV9, with D possibly matching TRBD1 (5 bases). The CDR3 is made up of 14 amino acids. CDR1 and CDR2 from the germline V gene are SGDLS and YYNGEE. V dropped 0 bases and J dropped 2 bases, with 7 bases sitting between them. CDR3 DNA sequence: TGTGCCAGCAGCGTAGAACAGGCCACAGATACGCAGTATTTT. Translating gives CASSVEQATDTQYF.

The chain couples TRBV7-6 to TRBJ2-2; D might be TRBD1 (6 bases). CDR3 length: 15 residues. Germline V gives CDR1 SGHVS, CDR2 FNYEAQ. V was cut by 5 bases and J by 7 bases, with 17 bases left in between. CDR3 coding DNA: TGTGCCAGCAGCATAAGCGCACAGGGTAGCGGGGAGCTGTTTTTT. This codes for CASSISAQGSGELFF. Full variable domain (remainder filled in from reference TRBV7-6 and TRBJ2-2): GAGVSQSPRYKVTKRGQDVALRCDPISGHVSLYWYRQALGQGPEFLTYFNYEAQQDKSGLPNDRFSAERPEGSISTLTIQRTEQRDSAMYRCASSISAQGSGELFFGEGSRLTVL.

CDR3 DNA sequence: TGTGCCAGCAGCCCGGACAGGCGCTATGGCTACACCTTC. Translating it yields CASSPDRRYGYTF. The V gene is TRBV12-3 or TRBV12-4, the J gene TRBJ1-2; 7 bases match TRBD1. After removal of 6 bases from V and 4 bases from J, the junction contained 5 bases not matched to a gene. This CDR3 is 13 amino acids long.

The chain carries TRBV13 and TRBJ2-1; 11 bases agree with TRBD2. Germline CDR1 PRHDT, CDR2 FYEKMQ (reference sequence). Losses at the gene ends were 2 bases for V and 7 bases for J; bases not matched to a gene: 7. The CDR3 spans 16 residues. The DNA for the CDR3 is TGTGCCAGCAGCTTAAGGTTCGCTAGCGGGAGGAATGAGCAGTTCTTC. Translated: CASSLRFASGRNEQFF. The full variable domain, completed using reference TRBV13 and TRBJ2-1, is AAGVIQSPRHLIKEKRETATLKCYPIPRHDTVYWYQQGPGQDPQFLISFYEKMQSDKGSIPDRFSAQQFSDYHSELNMSSLELGDSALYFCASSLRFASGRNEQFFGPGTRLTVL.

This chain links TRBV5-1 with TRBJ2-5; TRBD2 might be the D (6 bases). V lost 3 bases, J lost 2 bases, and 11 bases lay in between. The germline gives CDR1 SGHRS, CDR2 YFSETQ. The CDR3 length is 14 residues. CDR3 residues: CASSWGTRQETQYF. In DNA, the CDR3 is TGCGCCAGCAGCTGGGGGACTCGACAAGAGACCCAGTACTTC.

This clone was recorded once. The rearrangement links TRBV7-9 to TRBJ2-1; 11 nucleotides agree with TRBD2. This CDR3 is 14 amino acids long. Trimming cost V 8 bases and J 6 bases; bases outside gene matches: 6. Looked up from germline, CDR1 is SEHNR and CDR2 is FQNEAQ (reference sequence). The CDR3 nucleotides are TGTGCCAGCGGTTTAGCGGGAGGGGGCAATGAGCAGTTCTTC. As protein: CASGLAGGGNEQFF.

Worth noting for this clone: One junction end disagrees with the germline gene, perhaps due to a read error. The CDR3 loop is CASSSLAGGPNF. CDR3 in DNA: TGTGCCAGCAGTTCCTTAGCGGGAGGGCCGAACTTC. The chain carries TRBV6-2 or TRBV6-3 and TRBJ2-7; 11 positions match TRBD2. Germline CDR1 reads MNHEY; CDR2 reads SVGEGT. This CDR3 is 12 amino acids long.

This chain links TRBV5-1 with TRBJ1-2; D is possibly TRBD1 (6 bases). The length of the CDR3 is 15 residues. Germline CDR1 SGHRS, CDR2 YFSETQ. Trimming removed 0 bases from V and 2 bases from J, with 11 bases in between. In DNA form, the CDR3 reads TGCGCCAGCAGCTTGGCCCCCACAGGGAACTATGGCTACACCTTC. Protein: CASSLAPTGNYGYTF.

The chain carries TRBV6-2 or TRBV6-3 and TRBJ2-1; a possible D gene is TRBD2 (6 bases). Germline V gives CDR1 MNHEY, CDR2 SVGEGT. The CDR3 extends over 14 amino acids. Trimming took 5 bases from V and 6 from J, leaving 14 bases between them. The CDR3 sequence is CASSRLVPSNEQFF. The CDR3, as DNA: TGTGCCAGCAGTCGACTAGTTCCGTCCAATGAGCAGTTCTTC.

The chain combines TRBV5-5 with TRBJ2-3; 7 bases line up with TRBD1. Germline CDR1 reads SGHKS; CDR2 reads YYEKEE (reference sequence). V lost 4 bases, J lost 3 bases, and 8 bases stayed unmatched. This CDR3 has 15 amino acids. CDR3 nucleotide sequence: TGTGCCAGCAGCCGGCAGGGGGACCCAACAGATACGCAGTATTTT. It yields the protein CASSRQGDPTDTQYF.

V gene TRBV19 combines with J gene TRBJ2-3; 10 bases fit TRBD2. J lost 1 base, V lost 5 bases, and 15 bases had no gene match. CDR1 is LNHDA and CDR2 is SQIVND in the germline V gene (reference sequence). CDR3 length: 19 residues. The CDR3 DNA reads as TGTGCCAGTAGTGCTCCTAGCGGGAGAAGTCTTGGAGGCACAGATACGCAGTATTTT. Amino acids: CASSAPSGRSLGGTDTQYF.

This clone was seen just once. The rearrangement uses TRBV11-3 and TRBJ1-2; unclear D gene. The CDR3 totals 12 residues. V lost 5 bases, J lost 0 bases, and 4 bases lay in between. CDR1 is SGHNT, CDR2 YENEEA, per germline. CDR3 nucleotides: TGTGCCAGCAGCCGGGCTAACTATGGCTACACCTTC. It translates to CASSRANYGYTF.

J is TRBJ2-7 and V is TRBV12-3 or TRBV12-4; D is perhaps TRBD2 (5 bases). V dropped 6 bases and J dropped 0 bases, with 9 bases sitting between them. The CDR3 extends over 13 amino acids. CDR3 sequence (DNA): TGTGCCAGCAGCCTCCGGGACTCCTACGAGCAGTACTTC. Protein sequence: CASSLRDSYEQYF.

This clone was recorded only once. The chain joins TRBV6-5 to TRBJ1-5, with unresolved D. Germline CDR1 MNHEY, CDR2 SVGAGI. The CDR3 has 13 amino acids. V was trimmed by 11 bases and J by 4 bases, leaving 15 bases between them. CDR3 DNA sequence: TGTGCCTCCCGGGATCTGCCGAATCAGCCCCAGCATTTT. Amino acid sequence: CASRDLPNQPQHF.